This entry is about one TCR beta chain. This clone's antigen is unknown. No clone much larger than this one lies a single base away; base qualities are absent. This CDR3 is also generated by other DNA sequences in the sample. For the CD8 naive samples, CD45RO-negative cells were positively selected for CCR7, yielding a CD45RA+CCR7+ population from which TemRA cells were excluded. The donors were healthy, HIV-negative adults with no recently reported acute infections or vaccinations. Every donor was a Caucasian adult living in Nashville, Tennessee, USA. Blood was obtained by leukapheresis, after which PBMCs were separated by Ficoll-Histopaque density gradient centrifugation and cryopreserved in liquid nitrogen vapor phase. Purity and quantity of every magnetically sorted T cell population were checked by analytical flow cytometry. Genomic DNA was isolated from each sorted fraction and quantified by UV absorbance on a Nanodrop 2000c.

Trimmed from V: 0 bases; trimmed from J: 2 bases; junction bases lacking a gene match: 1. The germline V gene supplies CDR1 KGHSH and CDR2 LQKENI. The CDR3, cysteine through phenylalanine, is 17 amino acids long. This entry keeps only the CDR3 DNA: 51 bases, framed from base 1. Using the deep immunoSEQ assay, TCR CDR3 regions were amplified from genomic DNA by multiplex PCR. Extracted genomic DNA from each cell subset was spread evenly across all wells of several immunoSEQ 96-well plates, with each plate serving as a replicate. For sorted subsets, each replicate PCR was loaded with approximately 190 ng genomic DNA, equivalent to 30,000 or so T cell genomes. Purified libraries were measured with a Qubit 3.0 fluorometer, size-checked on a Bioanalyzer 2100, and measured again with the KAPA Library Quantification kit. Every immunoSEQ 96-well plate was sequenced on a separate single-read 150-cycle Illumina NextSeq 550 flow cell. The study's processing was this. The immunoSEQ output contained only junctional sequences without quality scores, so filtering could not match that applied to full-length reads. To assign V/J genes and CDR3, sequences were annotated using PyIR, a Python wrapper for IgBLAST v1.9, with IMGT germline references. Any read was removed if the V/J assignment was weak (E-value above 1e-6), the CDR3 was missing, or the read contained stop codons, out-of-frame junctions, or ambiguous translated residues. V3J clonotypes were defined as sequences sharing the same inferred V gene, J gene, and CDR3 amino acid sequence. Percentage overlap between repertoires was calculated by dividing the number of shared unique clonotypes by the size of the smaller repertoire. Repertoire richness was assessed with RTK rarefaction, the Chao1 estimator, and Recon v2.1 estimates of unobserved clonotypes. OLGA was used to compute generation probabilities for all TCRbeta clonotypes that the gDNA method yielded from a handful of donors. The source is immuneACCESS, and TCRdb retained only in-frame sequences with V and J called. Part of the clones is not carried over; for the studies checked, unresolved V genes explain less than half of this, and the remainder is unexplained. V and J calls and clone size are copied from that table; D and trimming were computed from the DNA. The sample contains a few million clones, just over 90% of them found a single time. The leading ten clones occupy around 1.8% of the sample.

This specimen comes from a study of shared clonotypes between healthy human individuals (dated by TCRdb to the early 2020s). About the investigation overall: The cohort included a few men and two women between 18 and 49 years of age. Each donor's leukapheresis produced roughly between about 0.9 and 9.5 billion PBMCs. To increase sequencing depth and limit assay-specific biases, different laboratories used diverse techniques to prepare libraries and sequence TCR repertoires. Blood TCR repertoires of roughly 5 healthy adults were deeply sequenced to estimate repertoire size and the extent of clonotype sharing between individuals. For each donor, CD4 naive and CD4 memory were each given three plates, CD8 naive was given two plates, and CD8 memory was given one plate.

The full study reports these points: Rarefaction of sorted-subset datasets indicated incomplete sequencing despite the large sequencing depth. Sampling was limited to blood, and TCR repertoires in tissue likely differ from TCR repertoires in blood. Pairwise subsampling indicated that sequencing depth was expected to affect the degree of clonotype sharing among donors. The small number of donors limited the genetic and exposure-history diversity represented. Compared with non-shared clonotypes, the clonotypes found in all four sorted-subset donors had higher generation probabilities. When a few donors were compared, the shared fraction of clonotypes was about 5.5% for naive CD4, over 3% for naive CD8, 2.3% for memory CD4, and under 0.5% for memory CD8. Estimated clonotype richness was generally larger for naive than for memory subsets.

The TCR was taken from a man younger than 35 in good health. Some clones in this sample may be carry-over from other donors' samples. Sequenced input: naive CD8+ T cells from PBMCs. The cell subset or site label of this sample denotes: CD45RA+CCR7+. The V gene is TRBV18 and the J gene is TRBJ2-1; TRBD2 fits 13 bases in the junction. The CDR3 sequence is CASSPPGLAGAYNEQFF. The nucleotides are TGTGCCAGCTCACCACCCGGACTAGCGGGAGCCTACAATGAGCAGTTCTTC.